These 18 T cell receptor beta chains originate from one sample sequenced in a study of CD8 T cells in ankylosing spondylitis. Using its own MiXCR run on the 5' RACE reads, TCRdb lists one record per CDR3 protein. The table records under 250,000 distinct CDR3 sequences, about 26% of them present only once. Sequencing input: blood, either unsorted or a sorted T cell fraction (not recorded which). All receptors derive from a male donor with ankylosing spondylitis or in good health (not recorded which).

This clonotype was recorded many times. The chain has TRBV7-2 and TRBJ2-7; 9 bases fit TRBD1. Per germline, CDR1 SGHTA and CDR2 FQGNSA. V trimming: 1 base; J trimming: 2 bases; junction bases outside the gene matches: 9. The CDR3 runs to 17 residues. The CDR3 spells CASSLGGGTGLPYEQYF. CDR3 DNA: TGTGCCAGCAGCTTAGGTGGGGGGACAGGGCTACCCTACGAGCAGTACTTC.

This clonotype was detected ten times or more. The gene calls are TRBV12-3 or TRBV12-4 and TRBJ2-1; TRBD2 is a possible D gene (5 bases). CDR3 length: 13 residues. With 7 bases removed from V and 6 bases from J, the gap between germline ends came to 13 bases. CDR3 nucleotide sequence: TGTGCCAGCACCGCCCAACTAGTCAATGAGCAGTTCTTC. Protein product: CASTAQLVNEQFF.

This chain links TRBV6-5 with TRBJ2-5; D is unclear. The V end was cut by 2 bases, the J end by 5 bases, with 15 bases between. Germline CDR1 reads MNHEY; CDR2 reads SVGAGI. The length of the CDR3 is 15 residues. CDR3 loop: CASSYGPQLSETQYF. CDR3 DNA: TGTGCCAGCAGTTACGGGCCCCAACTCTCGGAGACCCAGTACTTC.

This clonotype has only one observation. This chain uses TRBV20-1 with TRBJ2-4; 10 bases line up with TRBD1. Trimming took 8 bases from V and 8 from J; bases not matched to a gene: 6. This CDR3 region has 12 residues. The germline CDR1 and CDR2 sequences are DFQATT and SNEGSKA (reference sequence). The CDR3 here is CSRRQGADIQYF. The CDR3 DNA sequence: TGCAGTCGGAGACAGGGGGCGGACATTCAGTACTTC.

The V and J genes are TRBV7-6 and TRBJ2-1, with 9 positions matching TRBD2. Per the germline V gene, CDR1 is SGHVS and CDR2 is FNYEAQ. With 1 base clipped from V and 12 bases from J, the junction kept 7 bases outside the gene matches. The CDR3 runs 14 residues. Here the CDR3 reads CASSLDALAGRQFF. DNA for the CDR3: TGTGCCAGCAGCTTAGACGCGCTAGCGGGACGGCAGTTCTTC.

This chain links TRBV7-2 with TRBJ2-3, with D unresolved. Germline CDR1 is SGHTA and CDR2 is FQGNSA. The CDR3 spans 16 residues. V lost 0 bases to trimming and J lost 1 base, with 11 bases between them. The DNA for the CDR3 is TGTGCCAGCAGCTTAGCGACTGGCGGAGGCACAGATACGCAGTATTTT. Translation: CASSLATGGGTDTQYF.

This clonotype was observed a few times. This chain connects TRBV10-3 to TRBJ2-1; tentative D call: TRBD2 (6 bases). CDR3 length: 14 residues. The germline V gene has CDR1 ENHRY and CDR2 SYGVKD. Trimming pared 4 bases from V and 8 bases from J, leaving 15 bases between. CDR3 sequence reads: CAISGQSGVHEQFF. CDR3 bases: TGTGCCATCAGTGGCCAATCGGGAGTCCATGAGCAGTTCTTC.

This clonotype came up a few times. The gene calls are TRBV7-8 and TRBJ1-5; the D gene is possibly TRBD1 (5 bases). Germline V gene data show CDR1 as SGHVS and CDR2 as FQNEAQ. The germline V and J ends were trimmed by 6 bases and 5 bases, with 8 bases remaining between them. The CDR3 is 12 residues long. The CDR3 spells CASSTRDQPQHF. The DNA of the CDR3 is TGTGCCAGCAGTACCAGGGATCAGCCCCAGCATTTT.

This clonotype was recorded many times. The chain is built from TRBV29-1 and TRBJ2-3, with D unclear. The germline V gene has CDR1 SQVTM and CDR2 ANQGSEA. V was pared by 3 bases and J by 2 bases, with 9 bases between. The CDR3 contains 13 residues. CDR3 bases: TGCAGCGTTGAGGCCAGGTTCACAGATACGCAGTATTTT. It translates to CSVEARFTDTQYF.

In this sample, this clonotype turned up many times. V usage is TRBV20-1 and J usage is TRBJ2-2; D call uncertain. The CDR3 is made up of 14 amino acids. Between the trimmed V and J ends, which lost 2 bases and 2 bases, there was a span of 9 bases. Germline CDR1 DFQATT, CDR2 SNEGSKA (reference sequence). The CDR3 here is CSARIRTNTGELFF. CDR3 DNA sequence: TGCAGTGCTAGAATACGTACTAACACCGGGGAGCTGTTTTTT.

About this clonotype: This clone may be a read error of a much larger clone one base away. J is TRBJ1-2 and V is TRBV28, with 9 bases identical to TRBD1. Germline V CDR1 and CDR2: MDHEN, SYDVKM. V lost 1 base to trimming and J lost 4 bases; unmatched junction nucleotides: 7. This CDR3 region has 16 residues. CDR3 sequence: CASSLLRDRVLYGYTF. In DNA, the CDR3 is TGTGCCAGCAGTTTATTGAGGGACAGGGTGCTCTATGGCTACACCTTC.

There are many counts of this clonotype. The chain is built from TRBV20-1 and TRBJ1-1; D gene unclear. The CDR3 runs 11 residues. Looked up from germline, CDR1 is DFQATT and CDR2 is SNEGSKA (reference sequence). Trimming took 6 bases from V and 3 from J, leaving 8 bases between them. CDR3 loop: CSAAGDTEAFF. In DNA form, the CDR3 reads TGCAGTGCCGCCGGGGACACTGAAGCTTTCTTT.

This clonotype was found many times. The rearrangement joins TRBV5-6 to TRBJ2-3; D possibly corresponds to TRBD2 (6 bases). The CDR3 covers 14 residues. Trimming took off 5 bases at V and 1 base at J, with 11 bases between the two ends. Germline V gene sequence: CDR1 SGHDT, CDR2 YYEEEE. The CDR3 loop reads CASRRGLGTDTQYF. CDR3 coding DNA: TGTGCCAGCAGGAGGGGACTTGGCACAGATACGCAGTATTTT.

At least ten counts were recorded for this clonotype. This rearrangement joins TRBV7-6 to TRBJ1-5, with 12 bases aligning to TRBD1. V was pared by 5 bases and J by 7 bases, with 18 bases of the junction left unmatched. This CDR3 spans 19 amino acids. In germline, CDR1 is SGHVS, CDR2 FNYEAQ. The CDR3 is CASSVSPGQGAYQGQPQHF. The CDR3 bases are TGTGCCAGCAGCGTGTCTCCGGGACAGGGGGCCTACCAGGGGCAGCCCCAGCATTTT.

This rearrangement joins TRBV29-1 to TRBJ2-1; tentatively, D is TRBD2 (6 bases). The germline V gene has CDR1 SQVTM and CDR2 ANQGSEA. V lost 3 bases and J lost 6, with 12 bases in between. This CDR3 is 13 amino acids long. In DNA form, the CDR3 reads TGCAGCGTTGAGGAGCGAGCGGGCAATGAGCAGTTCTTC. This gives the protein CSVEERAGNEQFF.

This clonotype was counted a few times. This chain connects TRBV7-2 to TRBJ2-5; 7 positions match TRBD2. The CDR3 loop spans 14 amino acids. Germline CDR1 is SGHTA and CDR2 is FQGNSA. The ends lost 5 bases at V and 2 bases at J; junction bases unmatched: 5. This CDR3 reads CASSPGLTQETQYF. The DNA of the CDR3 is TGTGCCAGCAGCCCGGGACTAACACAAGAGACCCAGTACTTC.

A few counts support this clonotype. The DNA for the CDR3 is TGTGCCAGCAGCGTACAGGTAGGCGGCACTGAAGCTTTCTTT. Translation gives CASSVQVGGTEAFF. The genes are TRBV5-5 and TRBJ1-1; tentative D call: TRBD1 (5 bases). This CDR3 is built from 14 residues. V was clipped by 4 bases and J by 4 bases, with 14 bases between them. Germline assignment: CDR1 SGHKS and CDR2 YYEKEE (reference sequence). The full variable domain, its missing parts supplied by reference TRBV5-5 and TRBJ1-1, is DAGVTQSPTHLIKTRGQQVTLRCSPISGHKSVSWYQQVLGQGPQFIFQYYEKEERGRGNFPDRFSARQFPNYSSELNVNALLLGDSALYLCASSVQVGGTEAFFGQGTRLTVV.

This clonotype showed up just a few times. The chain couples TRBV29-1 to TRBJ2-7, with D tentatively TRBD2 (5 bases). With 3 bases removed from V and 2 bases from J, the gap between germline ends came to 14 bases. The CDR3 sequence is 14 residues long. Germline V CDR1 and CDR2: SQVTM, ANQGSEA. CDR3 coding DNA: TGCAGCGTTGACATGGGAGCCAGTCCCTACGAGCAGTACTTC. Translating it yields CSVDMGASPYEQYF.